This TCR beta chain was observed in a study of T cell responses to AZD1222 COVID-19 vaccine. For this clone: Its specificity is not known.

CDR3 length: 14 amino acids. V lost 0 bases and J lost 9, with 13 bases in between. The germline V gene encodes CDR1 SGHDT and CDR2 YYEEEE. Study findings and constraints: Two doses of AZD1222 preceded a rise in Spike-specific TCR breadth and depth. No day 14 peak samples; only post-peak repertoires were characterized. At baseline, just a handful of AZD1222 recipients tested seropositive.

Using immunoSEQ multiplex PCR, the repertoire was profiled, and TCRdb retains in-frame clones only, with some absent. The data show about 150,000 clones, around 91% seen once. The sequence was collected from an adult in good health. The sample consisted of peripheral blood, taken on day 0 of AZD1222 vaccination. This chain connects TRBV5-6 to TRBJ1-5, with D possibly matching TRBD1 (5 bases). The CDR3 DNA sequence: TGTGCCAGCAGCTTGGGGGGCCTAGGTCCGCCCCAGCATTTT. This gives the protein CASSLGGLGPPQHF. The complete variable domain, with remaining parts taken from reference TRBV5-6 and TRBJ1-5, reads DAGVTQSPTHLIKTRGQQVTLRCSPKSGHDTVSWYQQALGQGPQFIFQYYEEEERQRGNFPDRFSGHQFPNYSSELNVNALLLGDSALYLCASSLGGLGPPQHFGDGTRLSIL.